This TCR beta chain is from a study of liver allograft versus peripheral blood T cells. Overall study: A comparison was made between T cell receptor repertoires in transplanted livers and those in recipients' peripheral blood.

TCRdb analysed the reads with MiXCR anew, one entry per CDR3 protein. The table lists about 6,500 distinct CDR3 sequences, 15% to 20% of them singletons. Germline lookup yields CDR1 DFQATT and CDR2 SNEGSKA (reference sequence). The CDR3 has 14 residues. V was pared by 5 bases and J by 12 bases, with 11 bases of the junction left unmatched. The TCR sequence derives from a human patient who had a liver transplant. Some T cells may be graft donor cells. The genes are TRBV20-1 and TRBJ2-1, with 12 bases that match TRBD1. The CDR3 DNA reads TGCAGTGCTGGGGGGGACAGGGGGCCCTCGGTGCAGTTCTTC. It codes for CSAGGDRGPSVQFF.